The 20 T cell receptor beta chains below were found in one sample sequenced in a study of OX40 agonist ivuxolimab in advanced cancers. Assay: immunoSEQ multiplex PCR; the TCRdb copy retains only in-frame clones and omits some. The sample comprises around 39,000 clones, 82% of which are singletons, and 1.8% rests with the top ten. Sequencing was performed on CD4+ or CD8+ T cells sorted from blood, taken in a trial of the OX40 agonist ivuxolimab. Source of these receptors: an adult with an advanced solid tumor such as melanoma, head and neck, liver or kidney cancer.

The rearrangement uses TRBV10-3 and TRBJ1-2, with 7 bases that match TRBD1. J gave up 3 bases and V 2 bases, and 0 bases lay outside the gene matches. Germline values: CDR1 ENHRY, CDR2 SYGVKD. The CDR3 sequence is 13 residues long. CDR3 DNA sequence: TGTGCCATCAGTGAGACAGGGGACTATGGCTACACCTTC. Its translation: CAISETGDYGYTF.

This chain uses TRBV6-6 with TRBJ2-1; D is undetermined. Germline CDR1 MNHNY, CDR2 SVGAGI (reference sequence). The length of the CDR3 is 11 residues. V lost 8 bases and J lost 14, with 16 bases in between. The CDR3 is CASASPGPEFF. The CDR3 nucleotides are TGTGCCAGCGCCAGTCCAGGCCCCGAGTTCTTC.

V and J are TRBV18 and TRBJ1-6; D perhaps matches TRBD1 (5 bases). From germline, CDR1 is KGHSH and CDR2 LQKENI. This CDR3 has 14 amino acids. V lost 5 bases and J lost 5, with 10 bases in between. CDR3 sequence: CASSTTEDNSPLHF. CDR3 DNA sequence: TGTGCCAGCTCAACGACAGAGGATAATTCACCCCTCCACTTT.

As DNA, the CDR3 is TGTGCCAGGCCCACAGGGGGCGATACCACCTACGAGCAGTACTTC. Translating gives CARPTGGDTTYEQYF. The chain is built from TRBV19 and TRBJ2-7; 9 bases fit TRBD1. CDR1 is LNHDA, CDR2 SQIVND, per germline (reference sequence). The CDR3 is 15 residues long. After removal of 9 bases from V and 2 bases from J, the junction contained 11 bases not matched to a gene.

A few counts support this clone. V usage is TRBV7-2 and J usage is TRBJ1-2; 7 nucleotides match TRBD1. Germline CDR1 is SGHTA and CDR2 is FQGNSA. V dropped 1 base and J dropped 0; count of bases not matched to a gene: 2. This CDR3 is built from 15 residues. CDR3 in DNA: TGTGCCAGCAGCTTAGGGACAGGAGCTAACTATGGCTACACCTTC. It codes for CASSLGTGANYGYTF.

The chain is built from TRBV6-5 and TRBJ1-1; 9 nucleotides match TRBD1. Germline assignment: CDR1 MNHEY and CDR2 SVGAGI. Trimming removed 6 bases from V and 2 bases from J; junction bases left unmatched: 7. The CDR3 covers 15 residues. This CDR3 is CASRRRQGGNTEAFF. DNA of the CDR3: TGTGCCAGCAGACGTAGACAGGGGGGAAACACTGAAGCTTTCTTT.

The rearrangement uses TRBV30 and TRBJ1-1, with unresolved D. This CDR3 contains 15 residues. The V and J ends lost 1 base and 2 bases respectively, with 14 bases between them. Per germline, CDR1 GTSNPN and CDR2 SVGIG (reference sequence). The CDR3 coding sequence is TGTGCCTGGAGTGATACACGGAGAGTCAACACTGAAGCTTTCTTT. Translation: CAWSDTRRVNTEAFF.

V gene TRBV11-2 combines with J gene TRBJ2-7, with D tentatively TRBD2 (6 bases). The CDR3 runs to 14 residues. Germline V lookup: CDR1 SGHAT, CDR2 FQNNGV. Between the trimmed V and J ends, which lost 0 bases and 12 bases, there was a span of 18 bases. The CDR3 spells CASSLDPSEIPLYF. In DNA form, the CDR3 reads TGTGCCAGCAGCTTAGATCCTAGCGAGATCCCCCTGTACTTC.

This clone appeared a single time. CDR3 nucleotides: TGTGCCAGCAGTTACGGGGCAAGCTCCTACAATGAGCAGTTCTTC. Translated, it gives CASSYGASSYNEQFF. This chain uses TRBV6-6 with TRBJ2-1; the D gene is possibly TRBD1 (5 bases). V was cut by 2 bases and J by 0 bases, with 8 bases left in between. This CDR3 is 15 amino acids long. The germline gives CDR1 MNHNY, CDR2 SVGAGI (reference sequence).

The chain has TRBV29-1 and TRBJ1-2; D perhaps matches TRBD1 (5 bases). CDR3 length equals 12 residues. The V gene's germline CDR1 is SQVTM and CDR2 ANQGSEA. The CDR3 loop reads CNLRVPFYGYTF. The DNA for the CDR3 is TGCAACCTCAGGGTTCCCTTCTATGGCTACACCTTC.

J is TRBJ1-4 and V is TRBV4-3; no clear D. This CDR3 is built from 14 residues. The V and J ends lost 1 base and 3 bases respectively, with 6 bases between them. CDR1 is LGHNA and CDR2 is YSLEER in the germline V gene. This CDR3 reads CASSQAFSNEKLFF. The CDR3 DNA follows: TGCGCCAGCAGCCAAGCCTTTTCTAATGAAAAACTGTTTTTT.

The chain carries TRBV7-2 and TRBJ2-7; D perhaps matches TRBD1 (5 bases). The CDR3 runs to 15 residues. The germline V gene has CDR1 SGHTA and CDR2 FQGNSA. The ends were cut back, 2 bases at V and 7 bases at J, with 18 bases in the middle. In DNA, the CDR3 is TGTGCCAGCAGCTTATCACTGCTCCCCCCAGGGGAGCAGTACTTC. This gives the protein CASSLSLLPPGEQYF.

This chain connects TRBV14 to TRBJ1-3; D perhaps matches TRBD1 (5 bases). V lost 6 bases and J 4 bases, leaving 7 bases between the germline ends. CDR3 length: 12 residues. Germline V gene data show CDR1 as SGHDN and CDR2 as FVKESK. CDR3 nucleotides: TGTGCCAGCAGTCGGGGGGGAAACACCATATATTTT. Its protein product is CASSRGGNTIYF.

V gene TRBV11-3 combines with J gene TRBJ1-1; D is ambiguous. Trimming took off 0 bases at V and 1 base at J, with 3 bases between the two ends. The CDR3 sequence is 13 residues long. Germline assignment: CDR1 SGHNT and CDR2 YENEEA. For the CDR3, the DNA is TGTGCCAGCAGCTTAGACAGGAACACTGAAGCTTTCTTT. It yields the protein CASSLDRNTEAFF.

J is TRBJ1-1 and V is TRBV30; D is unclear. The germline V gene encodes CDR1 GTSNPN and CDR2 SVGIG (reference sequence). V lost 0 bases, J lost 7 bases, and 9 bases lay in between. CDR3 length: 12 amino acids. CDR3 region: CAWSVNGNEAFF. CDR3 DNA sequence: TGTGCCTGGAGTGTAAATGGGAATGAAGCTTTCTTT.

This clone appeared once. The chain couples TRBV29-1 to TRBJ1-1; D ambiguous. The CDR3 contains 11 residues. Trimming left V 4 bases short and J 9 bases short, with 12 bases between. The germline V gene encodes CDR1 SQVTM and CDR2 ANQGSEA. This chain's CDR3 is CSVVRGSQAFF. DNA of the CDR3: TGCAGCGTTGTACGAGGATCCCAAGCTTTCTTT.

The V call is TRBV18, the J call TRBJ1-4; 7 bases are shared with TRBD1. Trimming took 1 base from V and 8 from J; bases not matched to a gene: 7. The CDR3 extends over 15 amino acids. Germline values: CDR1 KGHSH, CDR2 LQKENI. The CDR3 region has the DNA TGTGCCAGCTCACCACGCACAGGGGAGAGGGAAAAACTGTTTTTT. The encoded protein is CASSPRTGEREKLFF. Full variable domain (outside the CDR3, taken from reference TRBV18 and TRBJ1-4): NAGVMQNPRHLVRRRGQEARLRCSPMKGHSHVYWYRQLPEEGLKFMVYLQKENIIDESGMPKERFSAEFPKEGPSILRIQQVVRGDSAAYFCASSPRTGEREKLFFGSGTQLSVL.

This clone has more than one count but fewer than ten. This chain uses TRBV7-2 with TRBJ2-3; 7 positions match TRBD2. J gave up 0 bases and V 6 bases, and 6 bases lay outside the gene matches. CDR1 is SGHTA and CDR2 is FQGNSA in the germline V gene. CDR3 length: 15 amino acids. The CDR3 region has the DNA TGTGCCAGCAGACTTAGCGGGCAAAGCACAGATACGCAGTATTTT. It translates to CASRLSGQSTDTQYF.

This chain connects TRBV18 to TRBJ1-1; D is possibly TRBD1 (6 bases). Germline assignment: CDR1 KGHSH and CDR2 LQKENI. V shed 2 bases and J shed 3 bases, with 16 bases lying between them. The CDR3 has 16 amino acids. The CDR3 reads CASSPSQGIGDTEAFF. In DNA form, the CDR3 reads TGTGCCAGCTCACCAAGTCAGGGGATAGGGGACACTGAAGCTTTCTTT. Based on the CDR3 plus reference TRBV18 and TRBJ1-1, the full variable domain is NAGVMQNPRHLVRRRGQEARLRCSPMKGHSHVYWYRQLPEEGLKFMVYLQKENIIDESGMPKERFSAEFPKEGPSILRIQQVVRGDSAAYFCASSPSQGIGDTEAFFGQGTRLTVV.

CDR3 in DNA: TGTGCCAGCAGCCCCCAAGTGGAAGCTCTTGCTGATGAGCAGTTCTTC. Amino acids: CASSPQVEALADEQFF. J is TRBJ2-1 and V is TRBV9; unclear D gene. Germline V gives CDR1 SGDLS, CDR2 YYNGEE. The V end lost 4 bases, the J end lost 8 bases, and 22 bases lay between the germline ends. This CDR3 has 16 amino acids.